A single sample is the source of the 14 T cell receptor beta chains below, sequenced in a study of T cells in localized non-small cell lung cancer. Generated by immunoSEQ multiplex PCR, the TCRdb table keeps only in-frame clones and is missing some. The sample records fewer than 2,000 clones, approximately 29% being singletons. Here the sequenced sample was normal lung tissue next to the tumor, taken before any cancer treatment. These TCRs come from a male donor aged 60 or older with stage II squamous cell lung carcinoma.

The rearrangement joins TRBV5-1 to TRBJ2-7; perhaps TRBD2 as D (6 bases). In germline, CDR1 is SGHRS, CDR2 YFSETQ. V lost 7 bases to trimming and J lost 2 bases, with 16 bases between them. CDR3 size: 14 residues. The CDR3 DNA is TGCGCCAGCGGAGGGGAAGTCCCCCCCTACGAGCAGTACTTC. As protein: CASGGEVPPYEQYF.

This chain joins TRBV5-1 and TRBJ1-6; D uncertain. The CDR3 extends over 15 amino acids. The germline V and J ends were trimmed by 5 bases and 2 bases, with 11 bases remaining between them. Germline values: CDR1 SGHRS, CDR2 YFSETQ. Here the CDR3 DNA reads TGCGCCAGCAGAACCGACGGGGCCTATAATTCACCCCTCCACTTT. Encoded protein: CASRTDGAYNSPLHF.

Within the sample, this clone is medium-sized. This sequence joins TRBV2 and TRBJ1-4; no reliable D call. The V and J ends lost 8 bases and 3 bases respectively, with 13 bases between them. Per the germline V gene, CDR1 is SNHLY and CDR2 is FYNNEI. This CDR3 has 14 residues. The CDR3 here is CASGQAAANEKLFF. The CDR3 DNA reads TGTGCCAGCGGGCAGGCCGCAGCTAATGAAAAACTGTTTTTT.

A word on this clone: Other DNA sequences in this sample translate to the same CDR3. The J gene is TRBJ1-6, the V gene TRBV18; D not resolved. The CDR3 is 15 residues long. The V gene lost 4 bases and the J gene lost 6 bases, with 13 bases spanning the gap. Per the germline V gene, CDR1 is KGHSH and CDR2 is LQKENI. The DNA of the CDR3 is TGTGCCAGCTCACTTTCCGGGCCCATTAATTCACCCCTCCACTTT. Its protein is CASSLSGPINSPLHF.

This CDR3 is CASSPGGESTGELFF. CDR3 nucleotides: TGTGCCAGCAGCCCTGGTGGGGAAAGCACCGGGGAGCTGTTTTTT. V is TRBV11-3 and J is TRBJ2-2; D remains ambiguous. The CDR3 runs to 15 residues. CDR1 is SGHNT and CDR2 is YENEEA in the germline V gene. Trimming pared 5 bases from V and 4 bases from J, leaving 14 bases between.

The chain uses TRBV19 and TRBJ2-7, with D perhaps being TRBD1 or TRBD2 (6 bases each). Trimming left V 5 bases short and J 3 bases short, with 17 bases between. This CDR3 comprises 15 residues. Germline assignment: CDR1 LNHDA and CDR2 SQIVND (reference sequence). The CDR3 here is CASSAGIGGFYEQYF. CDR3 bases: TGTGCCAGTAGTGCGGGGATAGGGGGTTTCTACGAGCAGTACTTC.

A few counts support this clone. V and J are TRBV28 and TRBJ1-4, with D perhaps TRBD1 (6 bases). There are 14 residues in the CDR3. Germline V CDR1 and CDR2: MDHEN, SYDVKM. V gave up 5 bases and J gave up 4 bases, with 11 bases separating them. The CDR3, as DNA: TGTGCCAGCAGTCGAGGGGGAGGTAATGAAAAACTGTTTTTT. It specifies CASSRGGGNEKLFF.

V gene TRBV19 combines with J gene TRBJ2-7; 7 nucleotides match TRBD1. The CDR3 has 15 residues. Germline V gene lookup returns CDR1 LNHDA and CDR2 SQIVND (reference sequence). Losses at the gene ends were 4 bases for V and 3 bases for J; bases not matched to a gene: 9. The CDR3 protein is CASSKGDSRSYEQYF. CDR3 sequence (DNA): TGTGCCAGTAGTAAGGGGGACAGCAGAAGCTACGAGCAGTACTTC.

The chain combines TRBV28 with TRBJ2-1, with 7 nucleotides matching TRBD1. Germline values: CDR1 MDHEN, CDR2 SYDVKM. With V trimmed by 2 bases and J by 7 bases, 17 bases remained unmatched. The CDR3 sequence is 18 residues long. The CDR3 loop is CASSLAQGVRKGRNEQFF. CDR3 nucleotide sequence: TGTGCCAGCAGTTTAGCTCAGGGGGTGAGGAAAGGTCGAAATGAGCAGTTCTTC.

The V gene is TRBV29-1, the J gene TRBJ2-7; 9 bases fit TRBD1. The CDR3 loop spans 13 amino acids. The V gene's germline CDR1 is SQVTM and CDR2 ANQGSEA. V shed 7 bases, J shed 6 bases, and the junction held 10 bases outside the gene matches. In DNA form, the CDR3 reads TGCAGCGCCTTGCGGGACAGGGTCTCCGAGCAGTACTTC. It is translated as CSALRDRVSEQYF.

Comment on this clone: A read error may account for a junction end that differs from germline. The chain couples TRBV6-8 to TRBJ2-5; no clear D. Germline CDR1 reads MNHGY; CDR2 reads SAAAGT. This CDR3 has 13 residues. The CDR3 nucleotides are TGTGCCATCAGTGCCCGGATAGAAGAGACCCAGTACTTC. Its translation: CAISARIEETQYF.

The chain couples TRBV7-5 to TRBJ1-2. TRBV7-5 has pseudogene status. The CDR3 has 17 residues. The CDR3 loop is CASSLEIRFWENDGYTF. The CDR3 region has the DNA TGTGCCAGCAGCTTAGAGATCAGGTTTTGGGAGAACGATGGCTACACCTTC.

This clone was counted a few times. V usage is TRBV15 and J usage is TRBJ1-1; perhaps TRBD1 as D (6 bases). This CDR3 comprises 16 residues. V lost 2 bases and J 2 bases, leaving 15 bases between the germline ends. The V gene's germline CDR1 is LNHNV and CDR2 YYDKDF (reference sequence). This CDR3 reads CATSRLLGGLNTEAFF. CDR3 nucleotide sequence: TGTGCCACCAGCAGACTACTTGGGGGCCTTAACACTGAAGCTTTCTTT.

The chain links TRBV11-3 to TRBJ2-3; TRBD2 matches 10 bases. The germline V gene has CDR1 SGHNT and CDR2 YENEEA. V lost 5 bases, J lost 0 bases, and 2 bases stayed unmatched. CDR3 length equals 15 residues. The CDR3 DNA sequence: TGTGCCAGCAGCACTAGCGGGATTAGCACAGATACGCAGTATTTT. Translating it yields CASSTSGISTDTQYF.